The rows below give T cell receptor beta chains drawn from one sample of a study of blood T cell repertoires in COVID-19. Only in-frame clones appear in the TCRdb table, and some are missing; sequencing was by immunoSEQ multiplex PCR. Seen here are about 86,000 clones, approximately 88% observed once, and the top ten hold 25% to 40%. The sequencing input was peripheral blood. The receptors were sampled from an elderly woman with active or convalescent COVID-19. The CDR3 runs from the conserved cysteine through the conserved F or W. D genes are given only for firm matches. Expanded clones are given a class, and other clones once, few, many or no size at all.

size | J | D | V | CDR3 | DNA
. | TRBJ1-1 | TRBD1 | TRBV5-5 | CASSSSGQGNTEAFF | TGTGCCAGCAGCTCCTCGGGACAGGGGAATACTGAAGCTTTCTTT
. | TRBJ1-6 | TRBD1 | TRBV11-1 | CASSSNGQDNSPLHF | TGTGCCAGCAGCTCTAACGGACAGGATAATTCACCCCTCCACTTT
. | TRBJ1-1 | TRBD1 | TRBV3-1/TRBV3-2 | CASSPYIGTGELSNTEAFF | TGTGCCAGCAGCCCATACATAGGGACAGGAGAACTCAGTAACACTGAAGCTTTCTTT
. | TRBJ2-2 | . | TRBV3-1/TRBV3-2 | CASSPLRNTGELFF | TGTGCCAGCAGCCCCCTTAGGAACACCGGGGAGCTGTTTTTT
. | TRBJ2-2 | . | TRBV7-9 | CASSLLTANTGELFF | TGTGCCAGCAGCCTCCTGACAGCGAACACCGGGGAGCTGTTTTTT
. | TRBJ1-4 | . | TRBV4-2 | CASSQRVGGKEKLFF | TGTGCCAGCAGCCAGAGGGTGGGGGGGAAGGAAAAACTGTTTTTT
. | TRBJ2-7 | TRBD2 | TRBV6-2/TRBV6-3 | CASSYQAGGRNEQYF | TGTGCCAGCAGTTACCAAGCGGGGGGGCGGAACGAGCAGTACTTC
. | TRBJ2-7 | . | TRBV11-3 | CASSQGPTLSYEQYF | TGTGCCAGCAGCCAGGGCCCTACGTTATCCTACGAGCAGTACTTC
. | TRBJ2-2 | . | TRBV5-4 | CASSRDSKNTGELFF | TGTGCCAGCAGCCGGGACTCTAAGAACACCGGGGAGCTGTTTTTT
. | TRBJ2-1 | TRBD2 | TRBV19 | CASSTGGRVVEQFF | TGTGCCAGTAGCACCGGCGGGAGGGTGGTTGAGCAGTTCTTC
once | TRBJ2-3 | TRBD2 | TRBV11-2 | CASSPRLAGATDTQYF | TGTGCCAGCAGCCCCCGACTAGCGGGGGCCACAGATACGCAGTATTTT
. | TRBJ2-7 | . | TRBV5-1 | CASSSSTERYEQYF | TGCGCCAGCAGCTCGAGCACGGAGAGGTACGAGCAGTACTTC
. | TRBJ2-3 | . | TRBV7-2 | CASSLVAGSTDTQYF | TGTGCCAGCAGCTTAGTGGCGGGCAGCACAGATACGCAGTATTTT
. | TRBJ1-2 | . | TRBV5-4 | CASSTDTHGYTF | TGTGCCAGCAGCACCGACACTCATGGCTACACCTTC
. | TRBJ1-5 | . | TRBV28 | CASTGQVQPQHF | TGTGCCAGCACAGGTCAAGTTCAGCCCCAGCATTTT
. | TRBJ2-3 | . | TRBV5-1 | CASSPAGGLDTQYF | TGCGCCAGCAGCCCCGCAGGGGGGTTAGATACGCAGTATTTT
. | TRBJ2-1 | TRBD1 | TRBV30 | CACPGGQGKFF | TGTGCCTGTCCGGGGGGACAGGGGAAGTTCTTC
. | TRBJ1-1 | . | TRBV7-9 | CASSTRAPLNTEAFF | TGTGCCAGCAGCACGCGGGCCCCTTTAAACACTGAAGCTTTCTTT
. | TRBJ1-2 | . | TRBV7-2 | CASSPSGQSSYGYTF | TGTGCCAGCAGCCCGTCCGGACAGTCTTCTTATGGCTACACCTTC
. | TRBJ1-5 | TRBD1 | TRBV6-5 | CASSTQGAANQPQHF | TGTGCCAGCAGTACACAGGGGGCAGCGAATCAGCCCCAGCATTTT
. | TRBJ1-2 | . | TRBV7-8 | CASSLTTGRWYGYTF | TGTGCCAGCAGCTTAACGACAGGAAGATGGTATGGCTACACCTTC
. | TRBJ1-1 | TRBD1 | TRBV7-6 | CASSLGGAGGMDTEAFF | TGTGCCAGCAGCTTAGGGGGGGCAGGGGGTATGGACACTGAAGCTTTCTTT
. | TRBJ2-7 | TRBD1 | TRBV5-1 | CASSLAGTGPYEQYF | TGCGCCAGCAGCCTTGCCGGGACAGGGCCCTACGAGCAGTACTTC
. | TRBJ2-1 | TRBD1 | TRBV5-1 | CASSLEGTAYNEQFF | TGCGCCAGCAGCTTGGAGGGGACAGCTTACAATGAGCAGTTCTTC
. | TRBJ2-3 | . | TRBV10-3 | CAISTGGDTDTQYF | TGTGCCATCAGTACGGGGGGCGACACAGATACGCAGTATTTT
. | TRBJ1-1 | . | TRBV9 | CASSGGFGGVMNTEAFF | TGTGCCAGCAGCGGAGGCTTTGGGGGCGTTATGAACACTGAAGCTTTCTTT
. | TRBJ2-7 | . | TRBV3-1/TRBV3-2 | CASSQVQAMASYEQYF | TGTGCCAGCAGCCAAGTTCAGGCGATGGCTTCCTACGAGCAGTACTTC
. | TRBJ1-1 | TRBD1 | TRBV29-1 | CSGGGQTEAFF | TGCAGCGGTGGGGGACAGACTGAAGCTTTCTTT
. | TRBJ1-1 | . | TRBV5-1 | CASSLAAGGTEAFF | TGCGCCAGCAGCTTAGCAGCCGGGGGGACTGAAGCTTTCTTT
. | TRBJ2-7 | . | TRBV7-9 | CASSLADGGSYEQYF | TGTGCCAGCAGCTTAGCTGACGGGGGCTCCTACGAGCAGTACTTC
. | TRBJ2-3 | . | TRBV25-1 | CASGPSRTDTQYF | TGTGCCAGCGGCCCTTCCCGCACAGATACGCAGTATTTT
. | TRBJ1-6 | . | TRBV4-1 | CASSAGPYNSPLHF | TGCGCCAGCAGCGCCGGTCCCTATAATTCACCCCTCCACTTT
. | TRBJ2-2 | . | TRBV2 | CASSVARSNTGELFF | TGTGCCAGCAGTGTAGCTCGGTCGAACACCGGGGAGCTGTTTTTT
once | TRBJ1-2 | . | TRBV6-5 | CASSLDSSYGYTF | TGTGCCAGCAGTCTCGACAGTAGCTATGGCTACACCTTC
. | TRBJ2-3 | . | TRBV3-1/TRBV3-2 | CASRGQGNTQYF | TGTGCCAGCAGGGGCCAGGGTAATACGCAGTATTTT
. | TRBJ1-1 | . | TRBV7-2 | CASSLERNTEAFF | TGTGCCAGCAGCTTAGAGAGGAACACTGAAGCTTTCTTT
. | TRBJ2-3 | TRBD1 | TRBV7-3 | CASSPGTGADTQYF | TGTGCCAGCAGCCCCGGGACAGGGGCAGATACGCAGTATTTT
few | TRBJ2-7 | . | TRBV7-8 | CASSLAPSDTYEQYF | TGTGCCAGCAGCTTAGCCCCATCAGATACCTACGAGCAGTACTTC
few | TRBJ1-2 | TRBD1 | TRBV3-1/TRBV3-2 | CASSPDRAGGYTF | TGTGCCAGCAGCCCCGACAGGGCAGGGGGCTACACCTTC
once | TRBJ1-1 | . | TRBV11-2 | CASSLTAYATEAFF | TGTGCCAGCAGCTTAACTGCCTACGCCACTGAAGCTTTCTTT
. | TRBJ1-2 | TRBD1 | TRBV6-1 | CASSEGTGIDYGYTF | TGTGCCAGCAGTGAGGGGACAGGGATTGACTATGGCTACACCTTC
. | TRBJ1-1 | . | TRBV11-2 | CASSLRQARDTEAFF | TGTGCCAGCAGCTTGCGACAGGCTCGGGACACTGAAGCTTTCTTT